This T cell receptor (beta chain) was captured by sequencing in a study of Ad26.COV2.S vaccination and SARS-CoV-2 variants. Generated by immunoSEQ multiplex PCR, the TCRdb table keeps only in-frame clones and is missing some. The sample lists about 400,000 clones, about 92% occurring once. Treatment given: roughly 20 received Ad26.COV2.S at low or high dose, single or two shots; 5 received placebo; per-sample allocation not given. The samples date from day 63 after the first vaccine or placebo injection. Study observations and caveats: Vaccinated and placebo-treated recipients had similar non-spike TCR breadth. Relative to placebo recipients, vaccine recipients exhibited elevated spike-specific TCR breadth.

As concerns this clone: The antigen remains undetermined.

The sequence was obtained from a person aged 18-65 years who received the Ad26.COV2.S COVID-19 vaccine or a placebo. The sequencing here drew on peripheral blood, taken in a trial of Ad26.COV2.S vaccine versus placebo.

CDR3: CASSQGFSGVQRTDTQYF. The CDR3 nucleotides read TGCGCCAGCAGCCAAGGGTTTAGCGGGGTCCAAAGAACAGATACGCAGTATTTT. The chain links TRBV4-3 to TRBJ2-3; 8 nucleotides align to TRBD2. The CDR3 runs to 18 residues. CDR1 and CDR2 (germline): LGHNA, YSLEER. The V and J ends lost 1 base and 3 bases, in that order; junction bases with no gene match: 12.